Given below is one T cell receptor (beta chain) in context. The data belong to a study of blood T cell repertoires in COVID-19. Measured with immunoSEQ multiplex PCR; TCRdb has only the in-frame clones, and not every one. The sample comprises approximately 360,000 clones, approximately 87% of which are singletons, and about 1.9% rests with the top ten. V was cut by 2 bases and J by 4 bases, with 15 bases left in between. CDR3 size: 16 residues. Per the germline V gene, CDR1 is LGHNA and CDR2 is YNFKEQ. The clonotype comes from a man in his forties in a cohort exposed to, infected with or recovered from COVID-19 (not recorded which). The rearrangement uses TRBV4-2 and TRBJ2-1, with D possibly being TRBD2 (6 bases). Sequencing was performed on PBMCs or T cells enriched from blood (not recorded which). The CDR3 nucleotides read TGTGCCAGCAGCCAATTTTTAGCGGAGACGTACAATGAGCAGTTCTTC. Encoded protein: CASSQFLAETYNEQFF.